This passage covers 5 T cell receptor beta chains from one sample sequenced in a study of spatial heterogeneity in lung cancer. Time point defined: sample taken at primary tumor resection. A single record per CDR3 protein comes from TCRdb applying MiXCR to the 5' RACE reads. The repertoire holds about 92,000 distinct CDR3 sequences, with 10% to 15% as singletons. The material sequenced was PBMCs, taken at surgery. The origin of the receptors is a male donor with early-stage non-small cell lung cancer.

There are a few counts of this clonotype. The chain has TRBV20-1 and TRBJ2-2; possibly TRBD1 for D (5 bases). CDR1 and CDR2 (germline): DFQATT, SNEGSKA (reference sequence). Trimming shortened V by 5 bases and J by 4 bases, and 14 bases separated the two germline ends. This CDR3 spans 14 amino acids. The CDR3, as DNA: TGCAGTGCTGGGAAGGACATCATCACCGGGGAGCTGTTTTTT. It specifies CSAGKDIITGELFF.

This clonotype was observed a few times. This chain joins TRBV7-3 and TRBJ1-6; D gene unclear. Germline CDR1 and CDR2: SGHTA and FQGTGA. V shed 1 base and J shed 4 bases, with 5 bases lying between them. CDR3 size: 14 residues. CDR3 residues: CASSLNAYNSPLHF. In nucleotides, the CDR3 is TGTGCCAGCAGCTTAAACGCGTATAATTCACCCCTCCACTTT.

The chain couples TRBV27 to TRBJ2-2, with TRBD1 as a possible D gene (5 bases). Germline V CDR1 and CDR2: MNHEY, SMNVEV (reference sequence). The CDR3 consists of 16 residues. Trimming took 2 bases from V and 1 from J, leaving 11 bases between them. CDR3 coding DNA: TGTGCCAGCAGTTTAAGTAGCCAGGGGAACACCGGGGAGCTGTTTTTT. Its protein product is CASSLSSQGNTGELFF.

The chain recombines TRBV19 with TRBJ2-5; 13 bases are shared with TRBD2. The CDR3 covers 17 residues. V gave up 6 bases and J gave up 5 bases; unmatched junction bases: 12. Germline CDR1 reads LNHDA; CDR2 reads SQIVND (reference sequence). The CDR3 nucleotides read TGTGCCAGTAGCGTCGGACTAGCGGGAGTCGGTTTGGAGACCCAGTACTTC. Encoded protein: CASSVGLAGVGLETQYF. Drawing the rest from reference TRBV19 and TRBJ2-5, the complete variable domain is DGGITQSPKYLFRKEGQNVTLSCEQNLNHDAMYWYRQDPGQGLRLIYYSQIVNDFQKGDIAEGYSVSREKKESFPLTVTSAQKNPTAFYLCASSVGLAGVGLETQYFGPGTRLLVL.

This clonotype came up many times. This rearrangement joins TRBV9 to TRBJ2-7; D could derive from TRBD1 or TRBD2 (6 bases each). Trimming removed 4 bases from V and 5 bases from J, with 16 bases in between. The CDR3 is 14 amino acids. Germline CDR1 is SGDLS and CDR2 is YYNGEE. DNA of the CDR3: TGTGCCAGCAGCACCGGGCAGGGGAGGAACGAGCAGTACTTC. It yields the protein CASSTGQGRNEQYF.